The 16 T cell receptor beta chains below come from one sample, sequenced in a study of patients and donors after allogeneic stem cell transplantation. TCRdb fed the RT-PCR reads into MiXCR, producing one record per CDR3 protein. The sample consists of roughly 200,000 distinct CDR3 sequences, less than 50% of them appearing once. Sequenced material: blood, either unsorted or a sorted T cell fraction (not recorded which). The receptors here all came from a human donor who was either an allogeneic HSCT recipient or a stem cell or donor lymphocyte infusion donor (not recorded which). It is not recorded whose cells these are; they may come from a transplant donor.

The chain couples TRBV11-2 to TRBJ1-2; D is unresolved. Trimming removed 5 bases at V and 5 bases at J, with 18 bases between. The germline CDR1 and CDR2 sequences are SGHAT and FQNNGV. The CDR3 runs to 15 residues. DNA for the CDR3: TGTGCCAGCAGCCCCTGGGCCGACTATTGGTATGGCTACACCTTC. Translated, it gives CASSPWADYWYGYTF. Complete variable domain (other parts from reference TRBV11-2 and TRBJ1-2): EAGVAQSPRYKIIEKRQSVAFWCNPISGHATLYWYQQILGQGPKLLIQFQNNGVVDDSQLPKDRFSAERLKGVDSTLKIQPAKLEDSAVYLCASSPWADYWYGYTFGSGTRLTVV.

The rearrangement links TRBV15 to TRBJ1-5; D ambiguous. This CDR3 has 12 residues. Trimming cost V 1 base and J 7 bases, with 5 bases left between them. Looked up from germline, CDR1 is LNHNV and CDR2 is YYDKDF (reference sequence). The CDR3 spells CATSRVRQPQHF. In DNA, the CDR3 is TGTGCCACCAGCAGAGTACGACAGCCCCAGCATTTT.

This chain connects TRBV29-1 to TRBJ2-2; possibly TRBD2 for D (6 bases). V shed 7 bases and J shed 3 bases, with 15 bases lying between them. CDR1 SQVTM and CDR2 ANQGSEA come from the germline V gene. This CDR3 is 14 amino acids long. The CDR3 loop reads CSAGPGGHTGELFF. Here the CDR3 DNA reads TGCAGCGCTGGACCCGGGGGTCACACCGGGGAGCTGTTTTTT.

This clonotype was picked up one time. The chain combines TRBV7-3 with TRBJ2-1, with D unclear. This CDR3 spans 11 amino acids. Germline CDR1 and CDR2: SGHTA and FQGTGA. Trimming shortened V by 5 bases and J by 10 bases, and 9 bases separated the two germline ends. DNA of the CDR3: TGTGCCAGCAGCGGGCTAGGAGAGCAGTTCTTC. Amino acid sequence: CASSGLGEQFF.

This chain uses TRBV12-3 or TRBV12-4 with TRBJ1-4; D gene uncertain. The CDR3 contains 14 residues. Trimming removed 6 bases from V and 6 bases from J, with 14 bases in between. CDR3 region: CASSPRVLDEKLFF. CDR3 bases: TGTGCCAGCAGCCCGAGGGTTTTGGATGAAAAACTGTTTTTT.

The chain employs TRBV20-1 and TRBJ2-1, with a tentative D call TRBD1 (5 bases). Germline CDR1 and CDR2: DFQATT and SNEGSKA (reference sequence). Trimming took off 6 bases at V and 7 bases at J, with 16 bases between the two ends. The CDR3 extends over 13 amino acids. The CDR3 DNA sequence: TGCAGTGCGAAGGGGTTTGGTTGGAATGAGCAGTTCTTC. It translates to CSAKGFGWNEQFF.

The chain carries TRBV16 and TRBJ2-2; 7 bases align to TRBD1. The V gene's germline CDR1 is KGHSY and CDR2 FQNENV. Trimming at V came to 3 bases and at J to 0 bases, leaving 10 bases not matched to a gene. This CDR3 is 18 amino acids long. CDR3 sequence (DNA): TGTGCCAGCAGCCACCTTCTAGGGACAGCTCCGAACACCGGGGAGCTGTTTTTT. Residues: CASSHLLGTAPNTGELFF.

V is TRBV6-2 or TRBV6-3 and J is TRBJ2-1; D is perhaps TRBD2 (7 bases). The ends were cut back, 1 base at V and 2 bases at J, with 15 bases in the middle. The V gene's germline CDR1 is MNHEY and CDR2 SVGEGT. The CDR3 is made up of 17 amino acids. The DNA for the CDR3 is TGTGCCAGCAGTTACTTGAGGGGGGGGACTACCTACAATGAGCAGTTCTTC. Translating it yields CASSYLRGGTTYNEQFF.

The chain recombines TRBV12-3 or TRBV12-4 with TRBJ1-1, with 11 bases identical to TRBD1. The V segment lost 7 bases and the J segment 4 bases; nucleotides outside the gene matches: 5. The CDR3 is 14 amino acids. CDR3 sequence: CASKTGTGGTEAFF. Written as DNA, the CDR3 is TGTGCCAGCAAAACCGGGACAGGGGGCACTGAAGCTTTCTTT.

This clonotype has just a few counts. The CDR3 loop is CASSLGGSEQPQHF. The CDR3 bases are TGCGCCAGCAGCTTGGGGGGTTCAGAGCAGCCCCAGCATTTT. The chain employs TRBV5-1 and TRBJ1-5, with unresolved D. This CDR3 spans 14 amino acids. The germline V and J ends were trimmed by 0 bases and 7 bases, with 11 bases remaining between them. Germline CDR1 SGHRS, CDR2 YFSETQ. Using reference TRBV5-1 and TRBJ1-5 for the parts outside the CDR3, the full variable domain is KAGVTQTPRYLIKTRGQQVTLSCSPISGHRSVSWYQQTPGQGLQFLFEYFSETQRNKGNFPGRFSGRQFSNSRSEMNVSTLELGDSALYLCASSLGGSEQPQHFGDGTRLSIL.

The chain combines TRBV4-1 with TRBJ1-1; D not certain. CDR3 length equals 17 residues. The germline CDR1 and CDR2 sequences are MGHRA and YSYEKL. Trimming took 0 bases from V and 2 from J, leaving 16 bases between them. CDR3 sequence: CASSQDLSGLINTEAFF. The CDR3 bases are TGCGCCAGCAGCCAAGATCTTTCCGGATTAATAAACACTGAAGCTTTCTTT.

V gene TRBV12-3 or TRBV12-4 combines with J gene TRBJ1-2; a weak D match, TRBD1 (6 bases). This CDR3 spans 16 amino acids. V lost 4 bases and J lost 4, with 19 bases in between. The chain's CDR3 is CASSSTLQGVSYGYTF. DNA for the CDR3: TGTGCCAGCAGTTCAACCTTACAGGGAGTCAGCTATGGCTACACCTTC.

The chain couples TRBV6-6 to TRBJ1-1; D gene ambiguous. CDR1 is MNHNY, CDR2 SVGAGI, per germline (reference sequence). Trimming stripped 2 bases from V and 2 bases from J, with 9 bases between. The CDR3 consists of 14 residues. This CDR3 is CASSYPAGNTEAFF. CDR3 DNA: TGTGCCAGCAGTTACCCCGCCGGCAACACTGAAGCTTTCTTT.

V is TRBV7-8 and J is TRBJ1-1; perhaps TRBD1 as D (6 bases). This CDR3 spans 16 amino acids. Germline CDR1 SGHVS, CDR2 FQNEAQ. V was shortened by 5 bases and J by 1 base, with 17 bases between the two germline ends. The CDR3: CASSPRPDRENTEAFF. The CDR3 DNA sequence: TGTGCCAGCAGCCCAAGACCGGACAGAGAGAACACTGAAGCTTTCTTT.

The rearrangement uses TRBV7-2 and TRBJ1-2, with 7 bases matching TRBD1. The CDR3 is made up of 13 amino acids. J lost 8 bases, V lost 5 bases, and 8 bases had no gene match. Per the germline V gene, CDR1 is SGHTA and CDR2 is FQGNSA. Written as DNA, the CDR3 is TGTGCCAGCAGCCCCCCGGGACAGTTGGGCTACACCTTC. Amino acids: CASSPPGQLGYTF.

The chain combines TRBV20-1 with TRBJ2-1, with 11 bases identical to TRBD2. This CDR3 has 16 amino acids. V gave up 5 bases and J gave up 3 bases; unmatched junction bases: 9. Germline V gene sequence: CDR1 DFQATT, CDR2 SNEGSKA (reference sequence). CDR3 residues: CSAPPLLAGDYNEQFF. The CDR3 region has the DNA TGCAGTGCTCCACCCCTACTAGCGGGGGACTACAATGAGCAGTTCTTC.